The present T cell receptor (beta chain) was sequenced within a study of blood T cell repertoires in COVID-19. The CDR3 contains 13 residues. The junction had 3 bases not matched to a gene; V was cut back by 7 bases and J by 7 bases. Original processing methods: Nucleated cell number was recorded as an estimate derived from reference gene primer amplification. TCRdb's table, derived via immunoSEQ multiplex PCR, lists solely in-frame clones and lacks some. Clonal size and the V and J genes are those of that table, whereas D and trimming came from the DNA. The sample holds about 160,000 clones, approximately 84% seen once.

The sequenced material came from peripheral blood. The chain couples TRBV12-3 or TRBV12-4 to TRBJ2-2; 10 bases match TRBD2. The receptor's source is a man between 65 and 79 years old with acute or convalescent COVID-19. CDR3 protein: CASKLAGYGELFF. DNA of the CDR3: TGTGCCAGCAAACTAGCGGGGTACGGGGAGCTGTTTTTT.